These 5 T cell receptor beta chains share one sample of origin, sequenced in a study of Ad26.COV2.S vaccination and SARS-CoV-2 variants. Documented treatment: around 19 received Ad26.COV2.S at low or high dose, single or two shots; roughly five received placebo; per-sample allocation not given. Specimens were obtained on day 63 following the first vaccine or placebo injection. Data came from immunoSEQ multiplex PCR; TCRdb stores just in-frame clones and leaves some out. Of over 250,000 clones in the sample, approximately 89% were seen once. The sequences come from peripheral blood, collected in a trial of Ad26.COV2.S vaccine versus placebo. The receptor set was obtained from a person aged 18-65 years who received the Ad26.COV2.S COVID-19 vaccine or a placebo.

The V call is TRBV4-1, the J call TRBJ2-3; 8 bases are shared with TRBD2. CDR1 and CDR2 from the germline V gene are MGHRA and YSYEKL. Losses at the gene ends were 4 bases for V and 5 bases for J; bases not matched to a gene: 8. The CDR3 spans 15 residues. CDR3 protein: CASSPEESGRDTQYF. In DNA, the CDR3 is TGCGCCAGCAGCCCCGAGGAAAGCGGGAGAGATACGCAGTATTTT.

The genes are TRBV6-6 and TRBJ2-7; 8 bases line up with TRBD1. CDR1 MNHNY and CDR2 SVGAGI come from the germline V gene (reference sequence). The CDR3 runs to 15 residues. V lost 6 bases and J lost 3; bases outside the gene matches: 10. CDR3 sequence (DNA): TGTGCCAGCAGATCCGGACAGGGATCTATCTACGAGCAGTACTTC. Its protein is CASRSGQGSIYEQYF.

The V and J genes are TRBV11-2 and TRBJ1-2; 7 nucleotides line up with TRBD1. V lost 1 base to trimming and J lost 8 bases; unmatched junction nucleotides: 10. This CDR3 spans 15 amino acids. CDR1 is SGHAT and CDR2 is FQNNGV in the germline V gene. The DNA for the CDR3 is TGTGCCAGCAGCTTAGGTCAGGGGGTCGCTCGAGGCTACACCTTC. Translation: CASSLGQGVARGYTF.

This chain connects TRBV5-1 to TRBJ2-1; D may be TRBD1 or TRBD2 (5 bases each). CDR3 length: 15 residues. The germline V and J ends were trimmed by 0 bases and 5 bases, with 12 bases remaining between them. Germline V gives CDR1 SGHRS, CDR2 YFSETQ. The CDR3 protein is CASSLVPGPDNEQFF. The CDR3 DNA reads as TGCGCCAGCAGCTTGGTTCCGGGGCCAGACAATGAGCAGTTCTTC. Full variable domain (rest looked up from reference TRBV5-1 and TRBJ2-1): KAGVTQTPRYLIKTRGQQVTLSCSPISGHRSVSWYQQTPGQGLQFLFEYFSETQRNKGNFPGRFSGRQFSNSRSEMNVSTLELGDSALYLCASSLVPGPDNEQFFGPGTRLTVL.

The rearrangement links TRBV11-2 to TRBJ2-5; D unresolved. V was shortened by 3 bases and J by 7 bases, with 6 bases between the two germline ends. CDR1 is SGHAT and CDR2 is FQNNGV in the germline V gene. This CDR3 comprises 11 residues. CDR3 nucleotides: TGTGCCAGCAGCTTGGGTGGGACCCAGTACTTC. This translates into CASSLGGTQYF.